These 3 T cell receptor beta chains originate from one sample sequenced in a study of spatial heterogeneity in lung cancer. One entry per CDR3 protein, called by TCRdb with MiXCR from the 5' RACE reads. The data hold about 94,000 distinct CDR3 sequences, with approximately 19% observed a single time. Described time point: blood at routine non-recurrence follow-up after resection. This specimen was PBMCs, taken at follow-up. The receptors here all came from a male donor with early-stage non-small cell lung cancer.

V usage is TRBV5-1 and J usage is TRBJ2-6; tentative D call: TRBD2 (5 bases). The CDR3 has 14 amino acids. V shed 8 bases and J shed 0 bases, with 9 bases lying between them. Germline CDR1 and CDR2: SGHRS and YFSETQ. CDR3 loop: CASSGSSGANVLTF. The CDR3 nucleotides are TGCGCCAGTTCGGGAAGCTCTGGGGCCAACGTCCTGACTTTC.

This chain connects TRBV7-3 to TRBJ2-7, with TRBD2 as a possible D gene (5 bases). The V and J ends lost 4 bases and 7 bases respectively, with 14 bases between them. Germline CDR1 reads SGHTA; CDR2 reads FQGTGA. CDR3 length: 13 amino acids. The CDR3 region is CASSSGGSGEQYF. CDR3 coding DNA: TGTGCCAGCAGCTCCGGCGGGTCGGGGGAGCAGTACTTC.

This clonotype has only a few counts. This rearrangement joins TRBV7-2 to TRBJ1-2, with TRBD1 matching over 8 bases. The CDR3 covers 15 residues. Germline V gene sequence: CDR1 SGHTA, CDR2 FQGNSA. After removal of 1 base from V and 4 bases from J, the junction contained 5 bases not matched to a gene. The CDR3 region is CASSLEQGVAYGYTF. CDR3 nucleotides: TGTGCCAGCAGCTTAGAACAGGGGGTAGCCTATGGCTACACCTTC.